This TCR beta chain stems from a study of shared clonotypes between healthy human individuals. The repertoire was sequenced with immunoSEQ multiplex PCR; TCRdb's copy has only in-frame clones and lacks some. The sample has some 1,600,000 clones; 95% to 99% are singletons. Trimming at V came to 2 bases and at J to 8 bases, leaving 8 bases not matched to a gene. This CDR3 is 15 amino acids long. Germline V gene lookup returns CDR1 SGHVS and CDR2 FNYEAQ. The sample comprised naive CD4+ T cells sorted from blood. Subset noted: CD45RA+ positively selected. The chain couples TRBV7-6 to TRBJ1-4; 7 bases agree with TRBD1. This clonotype originated in a man younger than 40 in good health. CDR3 sequence: CASSLRTGVEEKLFF. The CDR3 DNA reads as TGTGCCAGCAGCTTAAGAACAGGGGTAGAGGAAAAACTGTTTTTT.